The rows below give T cell receptor beta chains drawn from one sample of a study of OX40 agonist ivuxolimab in advanced cancers. The data were produced by immunoSEQ multiplex PCR, yet TCRdb's version contains in-frame clones alone and is incomplete. The top ten hold roughly 0.22% of the sample, which has about 82,000 clones, more than 80% seen once. Specimen: CD4+ or CD8+ T cells sorted from blood, collected in a trial of the OX40 agonist ivuxolimab. The receptors stem from an adult with an advanced solid tumor such as melanoma, head and neck, liver or kidney cancer. CDR3s include the opening cysteine and the closing phenylalanine or tryptophan. The D gene is left open where the match is weak. Only some rows state a clone size, as once, few, many or a class for expanded clones.

j_call v_call d_call clone_size cdr3_aa cdr3_nt
TRBJ2-2 TRBV7-2 TRBD2 - CASSLGTMNTGELFF TGTGCCAGCAGCTTGGGGACTATGAACACCGGGGAGCTGTTTTTT
TRBJ1-2 TRBV10-3 - - CAIRTGSTYGYTF TGTGCCATCAGGACGGGATCCACTTATGGCTACACCTTC
TRBJ2-7 TRBV10-3 TRBD1 - CAISGGTGGFDEQYF TGTGCCATCAGTGGGGGGACAGGGGGGTTTGACGAGCAGTACTTC
TRBJ2-2 TRBV7-2 TRBD2 - CASSWTSGRTGELFF TGTGCCAGCAGCTGGACTAGCGGGAGAACCGGGGAGCTGTTTTTT
TRBJ2-1 TRBV15 TRBD2 - CATSRGLAQRSSYNEQFF TGTGCCACCAGCAGGGGACTAGCGCAGAGGAGCTCCTACAATGAGCAGTTCTTC
TRBJ2-1 TRBV15 - - CATSRPPLGVNEQFF TGTGCCACCAGCAGGCCCCCCTTAGGCGTCAATGAGCAGTTCTTC
TRBJ2-5 TRBV5-4 TRBD2 once CASSDGTSGGLKTQYF TGTGCCAGCAGCGACGGGACTAGCGGGGGGTTGAAGACCCAGTACTTC
TRBJ2-3 TRBV4-1 - - CASSQGSRSYTDTQYF TGCGCCAGCAGCCAAGGTTCGCGGAGTTACACAGATACGCAGTATTTT
TRBJ2-7 TRBV6-4 - - CASSDPRNPRRRNEQYF TGTGCCAGCAGTGACCCGCGGAATCCTCGAAGGCGCAACGAGCAGTACTTC
TRBJ2-2 TRBV5-1 TRBD1 - CASSLFTQGASGTGELFF TGCGCCAGCAGCTTATTCACCCAGGGGGCCTCAGGTACCGGGGAGCTGTTTTTT
TRBJ1-2 TRBV28 TRBD1 - CASNWVSPGQRTYGYTF TGTGCCAGCAATTGGGTGAGTCCGGGACAGCGAACCTATGGCTACACCTTC
TRBJ2-7 TRBV15 - - CATSRGEARVYEQYF TGTGCCACCAGCAGAGGAGAGGCCAGGGTCTACGAGCAGTACTTC
TRBJ2-7 TRBV5-1 TRBD2 - CASSLDGLAGVGDF TGCGCCAGCAGCTTGGACGGACTAGCGGGAGTGGGGGACTTC
TRBJ2-1 TRBV5-5 - - CASSLSLGYEQFF TGTGCCAGCAGCTTGTCTTTGGGGTATGAGCAGTTCTTC
TRBJ1-2 TRBV6-1 - - CASSDEDFPYGYTF TGTGCCAGCAGTGATGAGGACTTCCCTTATGGCTACACCTTC